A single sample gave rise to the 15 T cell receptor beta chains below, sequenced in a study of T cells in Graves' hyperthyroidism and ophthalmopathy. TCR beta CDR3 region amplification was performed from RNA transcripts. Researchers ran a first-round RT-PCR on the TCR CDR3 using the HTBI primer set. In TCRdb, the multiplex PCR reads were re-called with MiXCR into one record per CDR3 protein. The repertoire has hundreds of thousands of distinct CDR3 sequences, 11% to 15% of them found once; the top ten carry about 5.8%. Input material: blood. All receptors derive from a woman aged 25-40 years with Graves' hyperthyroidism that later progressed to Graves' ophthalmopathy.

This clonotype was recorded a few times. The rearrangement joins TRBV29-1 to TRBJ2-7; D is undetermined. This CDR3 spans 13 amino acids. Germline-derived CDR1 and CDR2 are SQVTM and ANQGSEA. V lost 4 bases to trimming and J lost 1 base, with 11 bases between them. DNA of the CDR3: TGCAGCGTTGGGGGTCCCCTTTCCTACGAGCAGTACTTC. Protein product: CSVGGPLSYEQYF.

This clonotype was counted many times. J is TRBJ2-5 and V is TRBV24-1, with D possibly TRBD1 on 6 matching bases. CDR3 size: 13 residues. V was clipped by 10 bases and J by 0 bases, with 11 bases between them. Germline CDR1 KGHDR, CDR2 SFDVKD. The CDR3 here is CATMGDNQETQYF. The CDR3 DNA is TGTGCCACGATGGGGGACAACCAAGAGACCCAGTACTTC.

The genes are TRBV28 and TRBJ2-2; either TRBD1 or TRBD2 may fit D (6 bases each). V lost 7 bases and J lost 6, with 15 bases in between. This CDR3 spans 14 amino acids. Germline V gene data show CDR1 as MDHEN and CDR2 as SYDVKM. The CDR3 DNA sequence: TGTGCCAGCAAAGTCCGGGGGCAGGCCGGGGAGCTGTTTTTT. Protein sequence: CASKVRGQAGELFF.

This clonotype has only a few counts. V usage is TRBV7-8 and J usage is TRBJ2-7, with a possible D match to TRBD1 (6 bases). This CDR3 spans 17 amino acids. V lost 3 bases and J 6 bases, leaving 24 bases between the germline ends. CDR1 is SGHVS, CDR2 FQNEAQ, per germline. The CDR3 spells CASSLIQGAKVPGEQYF. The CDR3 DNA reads TGTGCCAGCAGCTTGATACAGGGAGCGAAGGTGCCGGGCGAGCAGTACTTC.

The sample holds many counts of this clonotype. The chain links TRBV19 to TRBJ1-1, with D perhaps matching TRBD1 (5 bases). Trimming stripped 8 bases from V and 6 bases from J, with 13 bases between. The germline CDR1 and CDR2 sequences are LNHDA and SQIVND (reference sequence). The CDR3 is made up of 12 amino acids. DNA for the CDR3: TGTGCCAGTTACGGAGCAGGGCCTGAAGCTTTCTTT. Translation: CASYGAGPEAFF.

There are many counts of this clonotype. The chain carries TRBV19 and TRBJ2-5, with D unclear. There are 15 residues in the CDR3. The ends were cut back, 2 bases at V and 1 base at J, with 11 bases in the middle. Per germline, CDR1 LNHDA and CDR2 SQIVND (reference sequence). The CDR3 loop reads CASSIILGSQETQYF. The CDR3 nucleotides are TGTGCCAGTAGTATAATTCTTGGATCCCAAGAGACCCAGTACTTC.

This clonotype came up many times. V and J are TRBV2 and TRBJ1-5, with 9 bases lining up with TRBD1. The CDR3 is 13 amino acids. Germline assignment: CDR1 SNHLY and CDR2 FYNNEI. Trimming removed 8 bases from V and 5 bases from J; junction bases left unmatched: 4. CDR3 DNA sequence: TGTGCCAGCGGAGGGACAGGGTATCAGCCCCAGCATTTT. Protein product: CASGGTGYQPQHF.

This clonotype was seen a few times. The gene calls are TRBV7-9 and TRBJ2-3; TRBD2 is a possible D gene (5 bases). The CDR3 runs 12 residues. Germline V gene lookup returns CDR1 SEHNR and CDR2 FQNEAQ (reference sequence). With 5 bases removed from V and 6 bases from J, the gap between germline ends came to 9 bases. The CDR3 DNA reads TGTGCCAGCAGCCACGGGATGGATACGCAGTATTTT. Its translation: CASSHGMDTQYF.

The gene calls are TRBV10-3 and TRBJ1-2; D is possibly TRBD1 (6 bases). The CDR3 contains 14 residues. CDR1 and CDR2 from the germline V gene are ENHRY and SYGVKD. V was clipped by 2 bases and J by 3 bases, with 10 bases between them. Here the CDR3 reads CAISEEGGYYGYTF. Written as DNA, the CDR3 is TGTGCCATCAGTGAGGAAGGGGGATACTATGGCTACACCTTC.

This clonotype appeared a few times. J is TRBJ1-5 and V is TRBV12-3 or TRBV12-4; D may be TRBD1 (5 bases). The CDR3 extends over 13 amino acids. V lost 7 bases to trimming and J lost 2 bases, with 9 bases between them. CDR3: CASTMGGNQPQHF. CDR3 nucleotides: TGTGCCAGCACCATGGGGGGCAATCAGCCCCAGCATTTT.

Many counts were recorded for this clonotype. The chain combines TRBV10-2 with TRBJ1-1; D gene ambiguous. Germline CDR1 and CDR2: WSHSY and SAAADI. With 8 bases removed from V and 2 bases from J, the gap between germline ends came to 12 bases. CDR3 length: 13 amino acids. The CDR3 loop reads CASSHGLNTEAFF. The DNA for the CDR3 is TGCGCCAGCTCGCACGGACTCAACACTGAAGCTTTCTTT.

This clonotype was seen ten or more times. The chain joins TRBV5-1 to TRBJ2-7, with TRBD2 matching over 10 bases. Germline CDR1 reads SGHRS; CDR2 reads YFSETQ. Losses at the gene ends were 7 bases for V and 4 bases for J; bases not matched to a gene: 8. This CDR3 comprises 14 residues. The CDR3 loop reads CASDLAGDGYEQYF. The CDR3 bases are TGCGCCAGCGACCTAGCGGGAGACGGGTACGAGCAGTACTTC.

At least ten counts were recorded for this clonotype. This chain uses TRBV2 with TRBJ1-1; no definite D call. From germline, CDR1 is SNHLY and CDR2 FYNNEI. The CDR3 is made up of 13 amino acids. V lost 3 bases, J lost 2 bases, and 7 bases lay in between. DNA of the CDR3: TGTGCCAGCAGTGAGGACCCTAACACTGAAGCTTTCTTT. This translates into CASSEDPNTEAFF.

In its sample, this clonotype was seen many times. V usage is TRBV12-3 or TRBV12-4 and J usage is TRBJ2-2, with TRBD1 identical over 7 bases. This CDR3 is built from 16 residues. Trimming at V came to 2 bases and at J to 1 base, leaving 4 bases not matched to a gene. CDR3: CASSLRQGVNTGELFF. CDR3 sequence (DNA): TGTGCCAGCAGTTTACGGCAGGGGGTGAACACCGGGGAGCTGTTTTTT.

In DNA form, the CDR3 reads TGTGCCATCGGGGAGCGGGAGGCGGGTGAGCAGTTCTTC. It codes for CAIGEREAGEQFF. V is TRBV10-3 and J is TRBJ2-1; 9 bases line up with TRBD2. The ends lost 8 bases at V and 9 bases at J; junction bases unmatched: 8. Per germline, CDR1 ENHRY and CDR2 SYGVKD. The CDR3 has 13 residues.